This TCR beta chain is from a study of blood T cell repertoires in COVID-19. Study as a whole: Both acute and convalescent COVID-19 samples were obtained from the United States, Italy and Spain. PBMCs, B-cell-depleted T cells, or T cells provided the cDNA or gDNA that made up the material.

V was pared by 8 bases and J by 7 bases, with 12 bases of the junction left unmatched. The germline V gene has CDR1 ENHRY and CDR2 SYGVKD. The CDR3 is 15 amino acids. Authors' data handling: From reference gene primer amplification, estimates of nucleated cell counts were derived. The repertoire was sequenced with immunoSEQ multiplex PCR; TCRdb's copy has only in-frame clones and lacks some. D and trimming were read from the DNA, whereas the V and J calls and clone size are those reported in that table. The sample includes roughly 100,000 clones, 85% to 95% seen only once; the top ten take approximately 5.4%.

This TCR derives from a man aged 50 or older with active COVID-19. This rearrangement joins TRBV10-3 to TRBJ2-1; 9 bases line up with TRBD2. Source material: peripheral blood. In nucleotides, the CDR3 is TGTGCCATCTCCCCCGGGGTAGCGGGAGTTAATGAGCAGTTCTTC. Its protein is CAISPGVAGVNEQFF.